Presented here are 20 T cell receptor beta chains from one specimen sequenced in a study of blood T cell repertoires in COVID-19. Assay: immunoSEQ multiplex PCR; the TCRdb copy retains only in-frame clones and omits some. The data show more than 95,000 clones, roughly 86% seen once. The sequenced sample consisted of peripheral blood. These receptors were obtained from an older woman in a cohort sampled during active or convalescent COVID-19.

This sequence joins TRBV28 and TRBJ2-5; 7 bases line up with TRBD2. From germline, CDR1 is MDHEN and CDR2 SYDVKM. With V trimmed by 3 bases and J by 9 bases, 4 bases remained unmatched. This CDR3 contains 12 residues. The CDR3 sequence: CASSLSGRAQYF. CDR3 bases: TGTGCCAGCAGTTTGTCAGGGAGGGCCCAGTACTTC.

V gene TRBV5-4 combines with J gene TRBJ1-1; no clear D gene. Trimming cost V 4 bases and J 0 bases, with 13 bases left between them. This CDR3 region has 15 residues. In germline, CDR1 is SGHNT, CDR2 YYREEE (reference sequence). CDR3 nucleotide sequence: TGTGCCAGCAGCGAAGGCGGTGTGATGAACACTGAAGCTTTCTTT. This codes for CASSEGGVMNTEAFF.

This sequence joins TRBV19 and TRBJ1-2, with D maybe TRBD1 (5 bases). V lost 3 bases, J lost 4 bases, and 12 bases lay in between. CDR1 is LNHDA, CDR2 SQIVND, per germline (reference sequence). CDR3 length: 14 residues. CDR3 amino acids: CASSIQTGIYGYTF. For the CDR3, the DNA is TGTGCCAGTAGTATCCAAACAGGCATCTATGGCTACACCTTC. Looking up the rest from reference TRBV19 and TRBJ1-2 gives the full variable domain: DGGITQSPKYLFRKEGQNVTLSCEQNLNHDAMYWYRQDPGQGLRLIYYSQIVNDFQKGDIAEGYSVSREKKESFPLTVTSAQKNPTAFYLCASSIQTGIYGYTFGSGTRLTVV.

The chain uses TRBV18 and TRBJ2-3; TRBD2 is a possible D gene (6 bases). This CDR3 region has 14 residues. Germline V lookup: CDR1 KGHSH, CDR2 LQKENI. Trimming pared 3 bases from V and 5 bases from J, leaving 12 bases between. The chain's CDR3 is CASSPLTGEDTQYF. CDR3 DNA: TGTGCCAGCTCACCCCTGACGGGGGAAGATACGCAGTATTTT.

The chain combines TRBV9 with TRBJ2-5, with a weak D call TRBD2 (6 bases). Germline V CDR1 and CDR2: SGDLS, YYNGEE. There are 17 residues in the CDR3. Trimming took 3 bases from V and 2 from J, leaving 20 bases between them. The DNA of the CDR3 is TGTGCCAGCAGCGCATCCGCCTCCGGGACTCCTCAAGAGACCCAGTACTTC. This translates into CASSASASGTPQETQYF.

This chain links TRBV5-1 with TRBJ1-2; weak D call: TRBD1 (5 bases). V was cut by 7 bases and J by 4 bases, with 14 bases left in between. Germline CDR1 and CDR2: SGHRS and YFSETQ. This CDR3 comprises 13 residues. The CDR3 sequence is CASRGTGVYGYTF. CDR3 nucleotide sequence: TGCGCCAGCCGCGGCACAGGTGTCTATGGCTACACCTTC.

The count of this clone is one. The genes are TRBV7-2 and TRBJ1-1, with 7 bases aligning to TRBD1. The germline CDR1 and CDR2 sequences are SGHTA and FQGNSA. V gave up 5 bases and J gave up 0 bases; unmatched junction bases: 3. CDR3 length: 14 amino acids. The CDR3 protein is CASSQGQLNTEAFF. CDR3 DNA sequence: TGTGCCAGCAGCCAGGGACAGCTGAACACTGAAGCTTTCTTT.

V gene TRBV28 combines with J gene TRBJ2-4; a possible D gene is TRBD2 (7 bases). The V gene lost 5 bases and the J gene lost 9 bases, with 17 bases spanning the gap. The CDR3 runs 14 residues. CDR1 is MDHEN and CDR2 is SYDVKM in the germline V gene. CDR3 nucleotides: TGTGCCAGCAGTCTTAAGGGGGGGATAGGCATTCAGTACTTC. Protein product: CASSLKGGIGIQYF. Full variable domain (remainder filled in from reference TRBV28 and TRBJ2-4): DVKVTQSSRYLVKRTGEKVFLECVQDMDHENMFWYRQDPGLGLRLIYFSYDVKMKEKGDIPEGYSVSREKKERFSLILESASTNQTSMYLCASSLKGGIGIQYFGAGTRLSVL.

This chain links TRBV7-3 with TRBJ2-1, with 7 bases that match TRBD2. Germline lookup yields CDR1 SGHTA and CDR2 FQGTGA. The V segment lost 5 bases and the J segment 2 bases; nucleotides outside the gene matches: 9. The CDR3 is 16 amino acids. In nucleotides, the CDR3 is TGTGCCAGCAGCCCCTCGGGGGGTGGGGCCTACAATGAGCAGTTCTTC. Translating it yields CASSPSGGGAYNEQFF.

The V gene is TRBV5-1, the J gene TRBJ2-1; 11 bases are shared with TRBD2. Germline values: CDR1 SGHRS, CDR2 YFSETQ. The CDR3 sequence is 15 residues long. The junction had 5 bases not matched to a gene; V was cut back by 5 bases and J by 4 bases. The CDR3 region has the DNA TGCGCCAGCAGGTTAGCGGGAGGGGGTTACAATGAGCAGTTCTTC. This translates into CASRLAGGGYNEQFF.

The chain combines TRBV20-1 with TRBJ1-5; D not resolved. Germline-derived CDR1 and CDR2 are DFQATT and SNEGSKA (reference sequence). V dropped 4 bases and J dropped 7 bases, with 14 bases sitting between them. This CDR3 spans 13 amino acids. The CDR3 loop reads CSANEGLGQPQHF. In DNA form, the CDR3 reads TGCAGTGCTAATGAGGGTCTAGGACAGCCCCAGCATTTT.

This rearrangement joins TRBV19 to TRBJ1-5; D ambiguous. Germline V gene lookup returns CDR1 LNHDA and CDR2 SQIVND (reference sequence). Trimming pared 4 bases from V and 7 bases from J, leaving 11 bases between. CDR3 size: 13 residues. In nucleotides, the CDR3 is TGTGCCAGTAGTACTCTACGGGGACAGCCCCAGCATTTT. Encoded protein: CASSTLRGQPQHF.

The chain joins TRBV5-4 to TRBJ1-3; 7 bases agree with TRBD1. After removal of 4 bases from V and 0 bases from J, the junction contained 4 bases not matched to a gene. CDR1 SGHNT and CDR2 YYREEE come from the germline V gene (reference sequence). There are 15 residues in the CDR3. CDR3 bases: TGTGCCAGCAGCGTGGACAGGATCTCTGGAAACACCATATATTTT. It specifies CASSVDRISGNTIYF.

The rearrangement joins TRBV15 to TRBJ2-3; TRBD2 agrees at 8 bases. The CDR3 sequence is 16 residues long. Germline CDR1 and CDR2: LNHNV and YYDKDF (reference sequence). Trimming cost V 6 bases and J 5 bases; bases outside gene matches: 13. The CDR3 sequence: CATRASGLKEGDTQYF. CDR3 coding DNA: TGTGCCACCAGGGCTAGCGGGCTTAAAGAGGGAGATACGCAGTATTTT.

The V gene is TRBV2, the J gene TRBJ2-2; a weak D match, TRBD2 (6 bases). The length of the CDR3 is 14 residues. With 3 bases removed from V and 1 base from J, the gap between germline ends came to 6 bases. Germline assignment: CDR1 SNHLY and CDR2 FYNNEI. The CDR3 region has the DNA TGTGCCAGCAGTGAGCGGGGGAACACCGGGGAGCTGTTTTTT. It specifies CASSERGNTGELFF. The complete variable domain, with remaining parts taken from reference TRBV2 and TRBJ2-2, reads EPEVTQTPSHQVTQMGQEVILRCVPISNHLYFYWYRQILGQKVEFLVSFYNNEISEKSEIFDDQFSVERPDGSNFTLKIRSTKLEDSAMYFCASSERGNTGELFFGEGSRLTVL.

This clone came up once. The rearrangement uses TRBV5-1 and TRBJ2-3; no clear D. Germline values: CDR1 SGHRS, CDR2 YFSETQ. The V and J ends lost 0 bases and 1 base respectively, with 9 bases between them. The CDR3 is made up of 15 amino acids. The CDR3 DNA reads as TGCGCCAGCAGCTTGGATAGTTACGGCACAGATACGCAGTATTTT. Encoded protein: CASSLDSYGTDTQYF. The full variable domain, with the rest looked up from reference TRBV5-1 and TRBJ2-3, is KAGVTQTPRYLIKTRGQQVTLSCSPISGHRSVSWYQQTPGQGLQFLFEYFSETQRNKGNFPGRFSGRQFSNSRSEMNVSTLELGDSALYLCASSLDSYGTDTQYFGPGTRLTVL.

V gene TRBV11-3 combines with J gene TRBJ2-3, with 7 positions matching TRBD2. V dropped 1 base and J dropped 3; count of bases not matched to a gene: 4. The CDR3 is made up of 15 amino acids. Germline V gene lookup returns CDR1 SGHNT and CDR2 YENEEA. The chain's CDR3 is CASSLGGSYTDTQYF. CDR3 coding DNA: TGTGCCAGCAGCTTAGGCGGGAGTTATACAGATACGCAGTATTTT.

This chain links TRBV4-1 with TRBJ2-7; perhaps TRBD2 as D (6 bases). Germline values: CDR1 MGHRA, CDR2 YSYEKL. The CDR3 loop spans 14 amino acids. The V end lost 0 bases, the J end lost 3 bases, and 9 bases lay between the germline ends. CDR3 loop: CASSQDGGLYEQYF. The CDR3 DNA follows: TGCGCCAGCAGCCAAGACGGGGGACTCTACGAGCAGTACTTC.

The rearrangement links TRBV5-1 to TRBJ1-1; D is uncertain. Germline V gene lookup returns CDR1 SGHRS and CDR2 YFSETQ. The V gene lost 9 bases and the J gene lost 1 base, with 13 bases spanning the gap. The CDR3 has 13 amino acids. This CDR3 reads CATTEGTNTEAFF. CDR3 bases: TGCGCCACCACGGAGGGTACGAACACTGAAGCTTTCTTT. The entire variable domain, with the rest obtained from reference TRBV5-1 and TRBJ1-1, is as follows: KAGVTQTPRYLIKTRGQQVTLSCSPISGHRSVSWYQQTPGQGLQFLFEYFSETQRNKGNFPGRFSGRQFSNSRSEMNVSTLELGDSALYLCATTEGTNTEAFFGQGTRLTVV.

The chain carries TRBV5-1 and TRBJ1-1; D is unclear. V was pared by 0 bases and J by 0 bases, with 9 bases between. The CDR3 contains 15 residues. Germline assignment: CDR1 SGHRS and CDR2 YFSETQ. The CDR3 DNA reads as TGCGCCAGCAGCTTGGTGCCGGTTCTGAACACTGAAGCTTTCTTT. It specifies CASSLVPVLNTEAFF.